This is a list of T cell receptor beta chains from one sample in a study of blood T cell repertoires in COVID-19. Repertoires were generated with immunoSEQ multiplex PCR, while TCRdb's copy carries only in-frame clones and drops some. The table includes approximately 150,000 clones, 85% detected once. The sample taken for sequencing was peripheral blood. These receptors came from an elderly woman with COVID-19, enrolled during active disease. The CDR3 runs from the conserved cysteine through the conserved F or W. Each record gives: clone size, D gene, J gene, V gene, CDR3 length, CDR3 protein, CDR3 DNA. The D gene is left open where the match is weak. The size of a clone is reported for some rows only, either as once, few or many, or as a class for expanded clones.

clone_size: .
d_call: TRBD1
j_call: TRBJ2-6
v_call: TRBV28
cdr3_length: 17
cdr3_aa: CASSRLTGLTGANVLTF
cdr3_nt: TGTGCCAGCAGTCGCCTGACAGGGCTGACTGGGGCCAACGTCCTGACTTTC

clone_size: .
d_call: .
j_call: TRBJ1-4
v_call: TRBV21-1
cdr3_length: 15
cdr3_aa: CASSSPRARPWKLFF
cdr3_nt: TGTGCCAGCAGCAGTCCGAGGGCCCGGCCATGGAAACTGTTTTTT

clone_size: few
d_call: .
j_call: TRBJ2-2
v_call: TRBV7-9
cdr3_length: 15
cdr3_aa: CASSFGRTNTGELFF
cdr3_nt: TGTGCCAGCAGCTTTGGTAGGACAAACACCGGGGAGCTGTTTTTT

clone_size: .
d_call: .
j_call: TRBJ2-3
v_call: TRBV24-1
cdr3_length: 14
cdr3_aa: CATSGSTLTDTQYF
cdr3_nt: TGTGCCACCAGTGGTAGCACCCTCACAGATACGCAGTATTTT

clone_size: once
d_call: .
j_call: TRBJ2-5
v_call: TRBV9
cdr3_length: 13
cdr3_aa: CASSSTAKETQYF
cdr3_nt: TGTGCCAGCAGCTCGACAGCCAAAGAGACCCAGTACTTC

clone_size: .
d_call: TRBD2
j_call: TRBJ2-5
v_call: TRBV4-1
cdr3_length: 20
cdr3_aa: CASSPTITPGLAGGGGTQYF
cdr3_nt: TGCGCCAGCAGCCCCACTATCACCCCGGGACTAGCGGGAGGTGGGGGGACCCAGTACTTC

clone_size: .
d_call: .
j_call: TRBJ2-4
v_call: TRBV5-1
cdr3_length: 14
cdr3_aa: CASSLARGKNIQYF
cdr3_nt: TGCGCCAGCAGCTTGGCACGGGGCAAAAACATTCAGTACTTC

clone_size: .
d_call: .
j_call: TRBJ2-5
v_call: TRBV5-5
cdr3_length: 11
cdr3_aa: CASGWTETQYF
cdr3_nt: TGTGCCAGCGGATGGACTGAGACCCAGTACTTC

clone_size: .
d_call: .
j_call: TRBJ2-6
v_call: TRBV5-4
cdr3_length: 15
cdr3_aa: CASSFGGTGANVLTF
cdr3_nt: TGTGCCAGCAGCTTCGGGGGAACTGGGGCCAACGTCCTGACTTTC

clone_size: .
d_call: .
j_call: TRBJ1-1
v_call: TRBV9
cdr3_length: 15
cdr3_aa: CASSTRGGAWPEAFF
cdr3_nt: TGTGCCAGCAGCACCCGTGGCGGGGCCTGGCCCGAAGCTTTCTTT

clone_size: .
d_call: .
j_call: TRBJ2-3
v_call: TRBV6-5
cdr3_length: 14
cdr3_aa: CASSMGGFTDTQYF
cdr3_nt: TGTGCCAGCAGTATGGGAGGTTTCACAGATACGCAGTATTTT

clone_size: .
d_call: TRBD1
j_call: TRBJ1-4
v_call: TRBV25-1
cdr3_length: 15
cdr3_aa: CASRRQGAYGEKLFF
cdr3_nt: TGTGCCAGCAGAAGACAGGGGGCATATGGTGAAAAACTGTTTTTT

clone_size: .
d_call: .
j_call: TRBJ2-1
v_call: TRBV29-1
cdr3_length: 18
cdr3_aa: CSAIWIGQKKVSYNEQFF
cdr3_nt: TGCAGCGCCATCTGGATTGGACAGAAGAAAGTCTCCTACAATGAGCAGTTCTTC

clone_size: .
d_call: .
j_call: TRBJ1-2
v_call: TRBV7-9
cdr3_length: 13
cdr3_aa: CASSPPDFYGYTF
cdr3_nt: TGTGCCAGCAGCCCGCCAGACTTCTATGGCTACACCTTC

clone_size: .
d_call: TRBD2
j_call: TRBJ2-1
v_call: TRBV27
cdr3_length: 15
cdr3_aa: CASRPLAGGLREQFF
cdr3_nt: TGTGCCAGCAGGCCACTAGCGGGGGGGCTCCGTGAGCAGTTCTTC

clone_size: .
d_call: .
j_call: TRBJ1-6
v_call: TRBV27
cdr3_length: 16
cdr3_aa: CASRTREAGGDSPLHF
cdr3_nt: TGTGCCAGCAGGACCAGGGAGGCTGGGGGGGATTCACCCCTCCACTTT

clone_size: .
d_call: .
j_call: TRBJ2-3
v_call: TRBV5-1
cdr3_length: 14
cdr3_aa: CASSLERVTDTQYF
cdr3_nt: TGCGCCAGCAGCTTGGAACGGGTCACAGATACGCAGTATTTT

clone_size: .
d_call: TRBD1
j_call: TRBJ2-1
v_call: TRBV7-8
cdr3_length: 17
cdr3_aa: CATIRTGGSSSYNEQFF
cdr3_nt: TGTGCCACCATCAGGACAGGGGGAAGCTCCTCCTACAATGAGCAGTTCTTC

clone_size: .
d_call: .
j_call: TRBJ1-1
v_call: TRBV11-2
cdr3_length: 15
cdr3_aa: CASISTGSGATEAFF
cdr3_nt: TGTGCCAGCATATCTACAGGGTCGGGCGCCACTGAAGCTTTCTTT

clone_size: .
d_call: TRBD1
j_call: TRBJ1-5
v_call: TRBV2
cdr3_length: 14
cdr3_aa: CASRADRGNQPQHF
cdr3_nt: TGTGCCAGCAGGGCGGACAGGGGCAATCAGCCCCAGCATTTT

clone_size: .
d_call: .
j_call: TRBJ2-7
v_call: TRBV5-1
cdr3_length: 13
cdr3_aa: CASSKDTAYEQYF
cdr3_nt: TGCGCCAGCAGCAAGGACACCGCCTACGAGCAGTACTTC

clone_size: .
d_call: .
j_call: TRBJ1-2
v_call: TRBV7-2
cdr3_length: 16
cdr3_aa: CASTSRFGPPSYGYTF
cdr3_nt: TGTGCCAGCACCTCGAGATTTGGGCCGCCAAGCTATGGCTACACCTTC

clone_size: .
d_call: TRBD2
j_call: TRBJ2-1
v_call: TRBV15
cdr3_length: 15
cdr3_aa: CATSIWTSGVNEQFF
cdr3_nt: TGTGCCACCAGCATATGGACTAGCGGGGTGAATGAGCAGTTCTTC

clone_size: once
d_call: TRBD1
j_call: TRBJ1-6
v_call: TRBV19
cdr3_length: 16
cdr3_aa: CASRTGGSSYNSPLHF
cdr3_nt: TGTGCCAGTCGGACAGGGGGAAGCTCCTATAATTCACCCCTCCACTTT

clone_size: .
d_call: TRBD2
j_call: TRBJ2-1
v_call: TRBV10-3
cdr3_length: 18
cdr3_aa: CAIRSLAGDEGSYNEQFF
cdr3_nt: TGTGCCATCAGATCACTAGCGGGAGATGAAGGCTCCTACAATGAGCAGTTCTTC

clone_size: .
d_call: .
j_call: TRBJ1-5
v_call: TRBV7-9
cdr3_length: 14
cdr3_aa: CASSLDGYNQPQHF
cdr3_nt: TGTGCCAGCAGCTTAGACGGTTACAATCAGCCCCAGCATTTT

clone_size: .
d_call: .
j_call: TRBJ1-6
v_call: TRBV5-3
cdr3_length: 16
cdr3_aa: CARSFGGKLYNSPLHF
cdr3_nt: TGTGCCAGAAGCTTTGGAGGGAAACTGTATAATTCACCCCTCCACTTT

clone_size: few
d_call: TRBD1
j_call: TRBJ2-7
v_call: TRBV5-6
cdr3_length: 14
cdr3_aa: CASSLRGTGRDRYF
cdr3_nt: TGTGCCAGCAGCTTGAGGGGGACAGGCCGGGATAGGTACTTC

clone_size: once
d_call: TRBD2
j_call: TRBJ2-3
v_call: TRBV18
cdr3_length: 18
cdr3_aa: CASSPPPTSGPVGDTQYF
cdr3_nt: TGTGCCAGCTCACCACCCCCGACTAGCGGGCCCGTCGGGGATACGCAGTATTTT